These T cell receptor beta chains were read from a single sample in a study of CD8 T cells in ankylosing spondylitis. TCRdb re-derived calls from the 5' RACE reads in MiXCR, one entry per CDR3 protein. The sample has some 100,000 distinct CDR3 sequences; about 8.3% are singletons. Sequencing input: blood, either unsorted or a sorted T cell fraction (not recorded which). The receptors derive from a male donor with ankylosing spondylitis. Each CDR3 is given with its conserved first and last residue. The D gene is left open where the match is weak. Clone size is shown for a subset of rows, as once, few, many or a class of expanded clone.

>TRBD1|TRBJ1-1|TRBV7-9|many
CASRQPGQGTNTEAFF
TGTGCCAGCAGACAACCGGGACAGGGAACGAACACTGAAGCTTTCTTT
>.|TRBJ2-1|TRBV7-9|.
CASSRSTGIVNEQFF
TGTGCCAGCAGCAGATCAACAGGGATTGTTAATGAGCAGTTCTTC
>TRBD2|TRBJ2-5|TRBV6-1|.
CASSDPGGEETQYF
TGTGCCAGCAGTGATCCCGGGGGGGAAGAGACCCAGTACTTC
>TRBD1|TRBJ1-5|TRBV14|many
CASSQGTGDIQPQHF
TGTGCCAGCAGCCAAGGGACAGGGGATATTCAGCCCCAGCATTTT
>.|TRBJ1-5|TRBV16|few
CASSQSGGDSNQPQHF
TGTGCCAGCAGCCAATCAGGAGGGGATAGCAATCAGCCCCAGCATTTT
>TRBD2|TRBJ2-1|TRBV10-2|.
CASSEGLGAVGGLEQFF
TGCGCCAGCAGTGAAGGACTAGGGGCGGTCGGCGGGCTGGAGCAGTTCTTC
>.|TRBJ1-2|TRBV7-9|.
CASSSPGLPDGYTF
TGTGCCAGCAGCTCTCCAGGGCTCCCTGATGGCTACACCTTC
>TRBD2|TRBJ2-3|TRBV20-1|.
CSARDLPRGERADTQYF
TGCAGTGCTAGAGATCTCCCTCGGGGGGAGAGGGCAGATACGCAGTATTTT
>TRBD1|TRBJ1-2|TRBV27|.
CASKFGQGARGYTF
TGTGCCAGCAAATTTGGACAGGGGGCGCGCGGCTACACCTTC
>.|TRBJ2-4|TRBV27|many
CASSLVPRAKNIQYF
TGTGCCAGCAGTTTGGTACCCCGTGCCAAAAACATTCAGTACTTC
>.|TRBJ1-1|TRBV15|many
CATSPRLDTAFF
TGTGCCACCAGCCCTCGCCTTGATACAGCTTTCTTT
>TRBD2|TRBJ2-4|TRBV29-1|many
CSVEGAGGEPEDIQYF
TGCAGCGTTGAAGGGGCGGGGGGAGAACCAGAGGACATTCAGTACTTC
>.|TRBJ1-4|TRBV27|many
CASSPRERHEKLFF
TGTGCCAGCAGTCCCCGGGAGAGGCATGAAAAACTGTTTTTT
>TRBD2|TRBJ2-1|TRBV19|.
CASSIIEASGTYNEQFF
TGTGCCAGTAGTATAATTGAGGCTAGCGGGACCTACAATGAGCAGTTCTTC
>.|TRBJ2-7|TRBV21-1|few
CASYLAGGHYEQYF
TGTGCCAGTTATCTAGCGGGAGGTCACTACGAGCAGTACTTC
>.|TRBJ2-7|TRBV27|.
CASRILGSYEQYF
TGTGCCAGCAGAATTTTAGGATCCTACGAGCAGTACTTC
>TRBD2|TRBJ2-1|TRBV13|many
CASSTGLAGGNEQFF
TGTGCCAGCAGCACCGGACTAGCGGGAGGTAATGAGCAGTTCTTC
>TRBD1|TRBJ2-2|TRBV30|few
CAWTGGLVGELFF
TGTGCCTGGACAGGGGGCTTGGTCGGGGAGCTGTTTTTT
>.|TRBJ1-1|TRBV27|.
CASSSIPTSGRNTEAFF
TGTGCCAGCAGTTCCATCCCGACGAGCGGGCGGAACACTGAAGCTTTCTTT
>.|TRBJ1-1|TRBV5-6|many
CASSLGEIRVNTEAFF
TGTGCCAGCAGCCTAGGCGAGATCCGAGTGAACACTGAAGCTTTCTTT
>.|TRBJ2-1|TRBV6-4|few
CASSDSGTLSYNEQFF
TGTGCCAGCAGTGACTCAGGGACTCTCTCCTACAATGAGCAGTTCTTC
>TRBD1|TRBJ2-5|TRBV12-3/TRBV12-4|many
CASSPDRASGQETQYF
TGTGCCAGCAGCCCGGACAGGGCCTCGGGGCAAGAGACCCAGTACTTC
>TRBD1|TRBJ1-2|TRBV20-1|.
CSALSIQGNYGYTF
TGCAGTGCTCTATCAATACAGGGGAACTATGGCTACACCTTC